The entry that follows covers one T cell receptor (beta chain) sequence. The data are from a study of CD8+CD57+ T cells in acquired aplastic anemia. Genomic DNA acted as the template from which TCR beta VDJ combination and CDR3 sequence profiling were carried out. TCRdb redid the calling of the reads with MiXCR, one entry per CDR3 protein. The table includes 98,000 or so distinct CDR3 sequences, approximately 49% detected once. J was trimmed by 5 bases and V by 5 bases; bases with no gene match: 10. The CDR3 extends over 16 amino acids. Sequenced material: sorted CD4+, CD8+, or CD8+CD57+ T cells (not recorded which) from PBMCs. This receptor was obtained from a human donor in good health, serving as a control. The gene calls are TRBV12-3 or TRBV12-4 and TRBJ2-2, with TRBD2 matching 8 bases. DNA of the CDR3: TGTGCCAGCAGTAGCCAGTGGCAGCGGGGGACCGGGGAGCTGTTTTTT. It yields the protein CASSSQWQRGTGELFF.